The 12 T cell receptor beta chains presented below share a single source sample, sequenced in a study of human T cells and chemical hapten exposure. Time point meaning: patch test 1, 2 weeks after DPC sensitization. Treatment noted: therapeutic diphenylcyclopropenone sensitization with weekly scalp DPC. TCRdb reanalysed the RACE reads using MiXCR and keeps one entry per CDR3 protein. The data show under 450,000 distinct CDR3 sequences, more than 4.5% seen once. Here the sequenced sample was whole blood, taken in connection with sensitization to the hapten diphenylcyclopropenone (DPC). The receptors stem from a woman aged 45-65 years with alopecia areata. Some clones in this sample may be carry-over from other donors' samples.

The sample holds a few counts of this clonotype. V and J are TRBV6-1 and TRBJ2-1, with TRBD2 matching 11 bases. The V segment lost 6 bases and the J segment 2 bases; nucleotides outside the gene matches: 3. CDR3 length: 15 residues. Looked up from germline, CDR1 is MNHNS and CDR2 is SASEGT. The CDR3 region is CASRELAGAYNEQFF. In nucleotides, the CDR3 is TGTGCCAGCAGGGAACTAGCGGGAGCCTACAATGAGCAGTTCTTC.

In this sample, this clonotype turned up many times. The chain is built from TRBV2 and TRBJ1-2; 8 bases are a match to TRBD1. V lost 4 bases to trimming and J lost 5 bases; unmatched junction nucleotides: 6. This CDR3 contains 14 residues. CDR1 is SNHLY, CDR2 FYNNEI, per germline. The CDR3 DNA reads TGTGCCAGCAGTGGGGACAGGACGGGGTATGGCTACACCTTC. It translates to CASSGDRTGYGYTF.

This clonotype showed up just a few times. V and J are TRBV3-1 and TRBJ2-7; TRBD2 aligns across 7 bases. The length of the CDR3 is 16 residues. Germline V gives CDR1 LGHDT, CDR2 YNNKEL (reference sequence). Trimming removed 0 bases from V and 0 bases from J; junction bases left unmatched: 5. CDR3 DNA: TGTGCCAGCAGCCAAGAAACCCGGGACTACTCCTACGAGCAGTACTTC. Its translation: CASSQETRDYSYEQYF.

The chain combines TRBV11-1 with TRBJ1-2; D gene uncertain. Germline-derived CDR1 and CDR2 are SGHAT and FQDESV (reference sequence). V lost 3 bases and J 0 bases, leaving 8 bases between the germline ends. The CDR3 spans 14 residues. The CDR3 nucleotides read TGTGCCAGCAGCTTCTCCGACACTAACTATGGCTACACCTTC. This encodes CASSFSDTNYGYTF.

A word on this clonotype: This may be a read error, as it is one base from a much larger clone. Written as DNA, the CDR3 is TGTGCCAGCAGCCAGTTGTCCAGGGGAAACGAGCAGTTCTTC. This sequence encodes CASSQLSRGNEQFF. The chain has TRBV5-6 and TRBJ2-7; D is perhaps TRBD1 (6 bases). The DNA end favors TRBJ2-1, so the J call may be wrong. Germline lookup yields CDR1 SGHDT and CDR2 YYEEEE. This CDR3 is built from 14 residues.

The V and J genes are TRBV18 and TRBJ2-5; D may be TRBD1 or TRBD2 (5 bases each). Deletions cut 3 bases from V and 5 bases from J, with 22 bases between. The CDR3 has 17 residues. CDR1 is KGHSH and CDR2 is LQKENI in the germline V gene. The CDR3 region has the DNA TGTGCCAGCTCACCCCGGCAGACGAGCAGGGAGTACGAGACCCAGTACTTC. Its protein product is CASSPRQTSREYETQYF. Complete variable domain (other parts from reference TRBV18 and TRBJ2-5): NAGVMQNPRHLVRRRGQEARLRCSPMKGHSHVYWYRQLPEEGLKFMVYLQKENIIDESGMPKERFSAEFPKEGPSILRIQQVVRGDSAAYFCASSPRQTSREYETQYFGPGTRLLVL.

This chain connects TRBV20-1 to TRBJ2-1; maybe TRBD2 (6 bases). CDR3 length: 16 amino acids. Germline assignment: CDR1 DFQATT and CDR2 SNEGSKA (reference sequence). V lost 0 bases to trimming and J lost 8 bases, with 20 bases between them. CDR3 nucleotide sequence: TGCAGTGCTAGAGAAGACCGCGGGGTTGACCCTTATGAGCAGTTCTTC. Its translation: CSAREDRGVDPYEQFF.

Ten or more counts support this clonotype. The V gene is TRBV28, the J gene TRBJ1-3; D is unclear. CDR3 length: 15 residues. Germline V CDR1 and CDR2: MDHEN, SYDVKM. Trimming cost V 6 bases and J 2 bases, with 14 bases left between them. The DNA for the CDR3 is TGTGCCAGCAGGGGTGACACCGGGACTGGAAACACCATATATTTT. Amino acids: CASRGDTGTGNTIYF.

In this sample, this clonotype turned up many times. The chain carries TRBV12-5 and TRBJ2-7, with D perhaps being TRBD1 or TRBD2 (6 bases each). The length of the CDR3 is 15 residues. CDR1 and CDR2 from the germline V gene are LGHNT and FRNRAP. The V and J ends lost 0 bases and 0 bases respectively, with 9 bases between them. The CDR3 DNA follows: TGTGCTAGTGGTTTGGTGACGGGGGCCTCCTACGAGCAGTACTTC. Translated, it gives CASGLVTGASYEQYF.

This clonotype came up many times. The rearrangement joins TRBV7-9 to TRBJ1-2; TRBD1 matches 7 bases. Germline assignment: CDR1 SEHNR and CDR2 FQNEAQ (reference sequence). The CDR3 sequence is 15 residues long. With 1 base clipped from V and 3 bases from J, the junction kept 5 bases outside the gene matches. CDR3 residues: CASSLDRGLDYGYTF. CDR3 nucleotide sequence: TGTGCCAGCAGCTTAGATAGGGGGCTGGACTATGGCTACACCTTC.

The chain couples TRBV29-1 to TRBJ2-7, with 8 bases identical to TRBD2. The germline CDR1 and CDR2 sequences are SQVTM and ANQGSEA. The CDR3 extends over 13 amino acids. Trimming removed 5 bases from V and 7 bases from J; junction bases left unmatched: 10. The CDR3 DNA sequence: TGCAGCGTTCGCCCCGGACTAGCATGGGAGCAGTACTTC. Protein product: CSVRPGLAWEQYF.

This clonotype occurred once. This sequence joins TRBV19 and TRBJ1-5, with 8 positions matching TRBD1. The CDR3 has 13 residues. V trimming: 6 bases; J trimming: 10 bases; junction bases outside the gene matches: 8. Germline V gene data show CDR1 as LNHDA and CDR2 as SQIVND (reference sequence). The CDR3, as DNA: TGTGCCAGTAGCTACGGGACAGGAAGACCCCAGCATTTT. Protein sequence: CASSYGTGRPQHF. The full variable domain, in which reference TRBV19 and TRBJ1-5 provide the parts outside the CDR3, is DGGITQSPKYLFRKEGQNVTLSCEQNLNHDAMYWYRQDPGQGLRLIYYSQIVNDFQKGDIAEGYSVSREKKESFPLTVTSAQKNPTAFYLCASSYGTGRPQHFGDGTRLSIL.